The clone carrying this T cell receptor beta chain was recorded only once. Its antigen remains unknown. This record belongs to a study of shared clonotypes between healthy human individuals. Deep-level settings were used for running the assay. Profiled with immunoSEQ multiplex PCR; TCRdb holds only in-frame clones, not every one. The sample holds approximately 980,000 clones, about 80% seen once. CDR1 is SNHLY, CDR2 FYNNEI, per germline. Trimming pared 1 base from V and 10 bases from J, leaving 11 bases between. This CDR3 contains 13 residues. General observations from the study: Clonotypes not shared had lower generation probabilities than those common to all four donors.

The V and J genes are TRBV2 and TRBJ2-1; D call uncertain. The sequenced material came from memory CD4+ T cells sorted from blood. Subset denoted: CD45RA-negative fraction. This clonotype originated in a man aged 18 to 30 in good health. This chain's CDR3 is CASSEGPVGEQFF. The CDR3 nucleotides are TGTGCCAGCAGTGAAGGCCCAGTGGGGGAGCAGTTCTTC.